This note documents a single TCR beta chain sequence. Its specificity is not known. The sample belongs to a study of early stage breast cancer tumors. In the study overall: The ER+/PR+/HER2- tumors included fewer than ten ductal and a handful of lobular carcinomas. Study-wide results and caveats: Chain pairing and CD4, CD8 or FOXP3 expression were not captured. Most shared enriched TCRB sequences were commonly generated ones. Blood repertoires resembled normal breast more than tumor.

Produced via immunoSEQ multiplex PCR; TCRdb's table is partial and in-frame only. Among 50,000 to 65,000 clones listed, about 93% were seen once. Per the germline V gene, CDR1 is SGHAT and CDR2 is FQNNGV. The CDR3 runs to 15 residues. V shed 2 bases and J shed 7 bases, with 17 bases lying between them. The sample comprised blood. This chain uses TRBV11-2 with TRBJ1-2; maybe TRBD1 (6 bases). This receptor was obtained from a person aged 65 to 85 with breast cancer. Written as DNA, the CDR3 is TGTGCCAGCAGCTTATTGTTTCGGGGGGCGGGTGGCTACACCTTC. Amino acids: CASSLLFRGAGGYTF.